Listed below are T cell receptor beta chains from one sample, sequenced in a study of blood T cell repertoires in COVID-19. Clones were read by immunoSEQ multiplex PCR, and TCRdb kept only the in-frame ones, dropping some. Of 200,000 to 250,000 clones detected, about 90% appear once; the ten largest clones hold under 6.5%. The sequenced sample was peripheral blood. These receptors were collected from a man aged 60 to 69 with acute or convalescent COVID-19. Each CDR3 is given with its conserved first and last residue. D genes are given only for firm matches. Size is omitted from some rows. Given values are once, few, many or a class for expanded clones.

.,TRBV5-6,.,TRBJ1-3,CASSRQVGNTIYF,TGTGCCAGCAGTAGACAGGTGGGAAACACCATATATTTT
.,TRBV28,TRBD1,TRBJ2-5,CASSTHRLDRGRETQYF,TGTGCCAGCAGCACACATCGTCTGGACAGGGGGCGAGAGACCCAGTACTTC
.,TRBV19,TRBD2,TRBJ2-3,CASAGGRAMVLDTQYF,TGTGCCTCAGCGGGCGGGAGGGCCATGGTTTTGGATACGCAGTATTTT
.,TRBV7-3,.,TRBJ2-1,CASSLTLAASYNEQFF,TGTGCCAGCAGCTTAACACTAGCTGCATCCTACAATGAGCAGTTCTTC
few,TRBV28,TRBD1,TRBJ2-7,CASSSRDRGLEQYF,TGTGCCAGCAGTTCTCGGGACAGGGGTCTAGAGCAGTACTTC
.,TRBV9,TRBD2,TRBJ2-3,CASSPDLFGTTKDTQYF,TGTGCCAGCAGCCCCGACCTTTTCGGGACTACGAAAGATACGCAGTATTTT
.,TRBV18,.,TRBJ1-1,CASSPREMGSVTEAFF,TGTGCCAGCTCACCTAGAGAGATGGGCTCCGTCACTGAAGCTTTCTTT
.,TRBV30,.,TRBJ1-2,CAWVRRARDGYTF,TGTGCCTGGGTTAGGAGGGCGAGGGATGGCTACACCTTC
few,TRBV28,TRBD1,TRBJ1-5,CASIKSGTGVFNQPQHF,TGTGCCAGCATCAAATCAGGGACAGGAGTCTTCAATCAGCCCCAGCATTTT
.,TRBV6-4,.,TRBJ1-6,CASSDNPWDTFPSPLHF,TGTGCCAGCAGTGACAACCCATGGGACACCTTTCCCTCACCCCTCCACTTT
.,TRBV7-2,.,TRBJ2-5,CASSLGLRSGETQYF,TGTGCCAGCAGCTTAGGTCTCCGATCGGGAGAGACCCAGTACTTC
.,TRBV4-2,.,TRBJ1-4,CASSQERREKLFF,TGTGCCAGCAGCCAAGAGCGTCGGGAAAAACTGTTTTTT
.,TRBV24-1,.,TRBJ1-2,CATSDPDFYGYTF,TGTGCCACCAGTGATCCGGACTTTTATGGCTACACCTTC
.,TRBV19,TRBD2,TRBJ2-1,CASTVAGGAPYNEQFF,TGTGCCAGTACCGTAGCGGGAGGTGCCCCTTACAATGAGCAGTTCTTC
.,TRBV6-2/TRBV6-3,.,TRBJ2-4,CASSYSTLGSKNIQYF,TGTGCCAGCAGTTACTCGACCCTAGGGAGCAAAAACATTCAGTACTTC
.,TRBV28,.,TRBJ1-2,CASRDTTIHKYGYTF,TGTGCCAGCAGGGACACCACGATACATAAATATGGCTACACCTTC
.,TRBV28,.,TRBJ2-3,CASSSLGGGVDTQYF,TGTGCCAGCAGTTCCCTTGGGGGAGGCGTCGATACGCAGTATTTT
.,TRBV6-5,.,TRBJ1-1,CASTGNTEAFF,TGTGCCAGCACCGGGAACACTGAAGCTTTCTTT
.,TRBV9,.,TRBJ2-7,CASTLGQGGGEQYF,TGTGCCAGCACACTGGGGCAGGGGGGTGGCGAGCAGTACTTC
.,TRBV24-1,TRBD2,TRBJ2-2,CATSDLRPSGTSGQNTGELFF,TGTGCCACCAGTGATTTGAGGCCCTCCGGGACTAGCGGGCAGAACACCGGGGAGCTGTTTTTT
.,TRBV5-6,.,TRBJ2-5,CASSSFSRRGETQYF,TGTGCCAGCAGCTCTTTCTCCCGCCGGGGAGAGACCCAGTACTTC
.,TRBV28,.,TRBJ1-2,CASSLSGVNYGYTF,TGTGCCAGCAGTTTATCAGGGGTTAACTATGGCTACACCTTC
.,TRBV7-9,TRBD1,TRBJ1-2,CASSLVTGDYGYTF,TGTGCCAGCAGCTTAGTCACAGGGGACTATGGCTACACCTTC
.,TRBV7-3,TRBD2,TRBJ2-1,CASSLNPGLAGANNEQFF,TGTGCCAGCAGCTTAAATCCAGGGCTAGCGGGCGCAAACAATGAGCAGTTCTTC
.,TRBV7-8,.,TRBJ1-1,CASSFKGGYTEAFF,TGTGCCAGCAGCTTCAAGGGGGGGTACACTGAAGCTTTCTTT
.,TRBV2,.,TRBJ1-5,CASSEGYRQPQHF,TGTGCCAGCAGTGAAGGATACAGGCAGCCCCAGCATTTT
.,TRBV18,TRBD1,TRBJ2-3,CASSPVRGSTDTQYF,TGTGCCAGCTCACCAGTCAGGGGGAGTACAGATACGCAGTATTTT
.,TRBV5-4,.,TRBJ1-2,CASSLQQGMVGYTF,TGTGCCAGCAGCTTGCAGCAGGGGATGGTTGGCTACACCTTC
.,TRBV28,.,TRBJ1-5,CASSFERDLNLQPQHF,TGTGCCAGCAGTTTCGAGCGGGACTTAAATCTTCAGCCCCAGCATTTT
.,TRBV27,TRBD2,TRBJ2-1,CASSSLAGANEQFF,TGTGCCAGCAGTTCTCTAGCGGGAGCCAATGAGCAGTTCTTC
.,TRBV27,TRBD2,TRBJ2-1,CASSLWAGGEQFF,TGTGCCAGCAGTTTATGGGCGGGAGGGGAGCAGTTCTTC
.,TRBV20-1,.,TRBJ2-7,CSGGPVNEQYF,TGCAGCGGGGGTCCCGTCAACGAGCAGTACTTC
.,TRBV11-3,TRBD1,TRBJ2-3,CASSFGQATSSGDTQYF,TGTGCCAGCAGCTTTGGACAGGCAACCTCTTCGGGGGATACGCAGTATTTT
few,TRBV6-6,.,TRBJ2-2,CASSYSWTLNTGELFF,TGTGCCAGCAGTTACTCCTGGACACTAAACACCGGGGAGCTGTTTTTT
.,TRBV5-4,TRBD1,TRBJ1-1,CASSPETGYAEAFF,TGTGCCAGCAGCCCGGAGACAGGGTACGCTGAAGCTTTCTTT
.,TRBV11-2,TRBD1,TRBJ2-7,CASSSWGQVLGEQYF,TGTGCCAGCAGCTCTTGGGGACAGGTTCTTGGCGAGCAGTACTTC
.,TRBV27,.,TRBJ2-5,CASRLATKETQYF,TGTGCCAGCAGGCTAGCGACAAAAGAGACCCAGTACTTC
.,TRBV5-4,.,TRBJ1-1,CASSLVNRVSTRTEAFF,TGTGCCAGCAGCTTGGTAAACAGGGTGTCCACTCGCACTGAAGCTTTCTTT
.,TRBV27,TRBD2,TRBJ2-7,CASSLRRETDEQYF,TGTGCCAGCAGTTTAAGGCGGGAGACGGACGAGCAGTACTTC
.,TRBV9,TRBD2,TRBJ2-3,CASNTRGGSVWDTQYF,TGTGCCAGCAACACACGAGGCGGGAGTGTATGGGATACGCAGTATTTT
.,TRBV28,.,TRBJ1-2,CASSPDSLGENGYTF,TGTGCCAGCAGCCCGGACAGCCTTGGGGAAAATGGCTACACCTTC
.,TRBV3-1/TRBV3-2,TRBD2,TRBJ2-3,CASSQDRAWREGTDTQYF,TGTGCCAGCAGCCAAGATAGGGCCTGGCGGGAGGGGACAGATACGCAGTATTTT
.,TRBV10-3,.,TRBJ1-5,CAISLGGLNQPQHF,TGTGCCATCAGTCTGGGCGGGCTCAATCAGCCCCAGCATTTT
.,TRBV24-1,TRBD1,TRBJ2-3,CATSVGGDTDTQYF,TGTGCCACCAGTGTAGGGGGCGATACAGATACGCAGTATTTT
.,TRBV7-9,TRBD2,TRBJ2-2,CASDPGLAGGPGIGELFF,TGTGCCAGCGATCCGGGACTAGCGGGAGGGCCTGGGATCGGGGAGCTGTTTTTT
.,TRBV11-3,TRBD2,TRBJ2-1,CASSLGDAGANEQFF,TGTGCCAGCAGCTTAGGGGATGCGGGAGCGAATGAGCAGTTCTTC
once,TRBV19,.,TRBJ1-5,CASSIEGSLYSNQPQHF,TGTGCCAGTAGTATAGAGGGGAGCCTGTATAGCAATCAGCCCCAGCATTTT
once,TRBV29-1,.,TRBJ2-5,CSVEVGRGTQETQYF,TGCAGCGTTGAAGTGGGGAGGGGGACTCAAGAGACCCAGTACTTC
once,TRBV19,.,TRBJ2-2,CASTLTVYTGELFF,TGTGCCAGTACCTTGACAGTTTACACCGGGGAGCTGTTTTTT
once,TRBV24-1,TRBD1,TRBJ2-7,CATSDADRGYEQYF,TGTGCCACCAGTGACGCTGACAGGGGCTACGAGCAGTACTTC
.,TRBV6-6,TRBD1,TRBJ1-1,CASSRYRDRENTEAFF,TGTGCCAGCAGTCGATACCGGGACAGAGAGAACACTGAAGCTTTCTTT
few,TRBV5-1,.,TRBJ1-4,CASSLDRQGGNEKLFF,TGCGCCAGCAGCTTGGATCGGCAGGGTGGAAATGAAAAACTGTTTTTT
.,TRBV19,TRBD2,TRBJ2-7,CASSITSGRYEQYF,TGTGCCAGTAGTATAACTAGCGGGAGATACGAGCAGTACTTC
few,TRBV6-1,.,TRBJ1-1,CASSEALNKFSTEAFF,TGTGCCAGCAGTGAAGCCTTGAATAAGTTTAGCACTGAAGCTTTCTTT